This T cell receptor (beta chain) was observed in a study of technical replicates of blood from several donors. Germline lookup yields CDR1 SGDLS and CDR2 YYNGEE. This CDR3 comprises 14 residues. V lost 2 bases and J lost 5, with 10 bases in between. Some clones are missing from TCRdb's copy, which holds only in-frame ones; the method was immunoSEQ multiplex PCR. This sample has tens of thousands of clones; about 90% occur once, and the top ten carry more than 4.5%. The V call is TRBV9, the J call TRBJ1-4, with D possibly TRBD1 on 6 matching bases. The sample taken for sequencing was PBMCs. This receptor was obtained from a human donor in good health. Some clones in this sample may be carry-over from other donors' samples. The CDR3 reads CASSVARGNEKLFF. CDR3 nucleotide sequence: TGTGCCAGCAGCGTTGCCAGGGGAAATGAAAAACTGTTTTTT.